The next 27 T cell receptor beta chains were all read from a single sample in a study of technical replicates of blood from several donors. Using immunoSEQ multiplex PCR, the repertoire was profiled, and TCRdb retains in-frame clones only, with some absent. The sample carries tens of thousands of clones, 85% to 90% recorded once. Sequenced sample: PBMCs. The receptors shown here come from a human donor in good health. Some clones in this sample may be carry-over from other donors' samples.

The rearrangement uses TRBV19 and TRBJ1-5, with 8 nucleotides matching TRBD1. This CDR3 contains 16 residues. The junction had 9 bases not matched to a gene; V was cut back by 6 bases and J by 2 bases. Germline V gives CDR1 LNHDA, CDR2 SQIVND (reference sequence). Here the CDR3 DNA reads TGTGCCAGTAGGAGCTCGACAGGGGTGGGCAATCAGCCCCAGCATTTT. Translated, it gives CASRSSTGVGNQPQHF.

This rearrangement joins TRBV6-1 to TRBJ2-2, with D possibly TRBD1 on 6 matching bases. The CDR3 sequence is 14 residues long. Germline V gene sequence: CDR1 MNHNS, CDR2 SASEGT. Deletions cut 7 bases from V and 4 bases from J, with 13 bases between. For the CDR3, the DNA is TGTGCCAGCACGAGGACAGATACCACCGGGGAGCTGTTTTTT. It translates to CASTRTDTTGELFF.

This chain joins TRBV6-4 and TRBJ2-2, with D perhaps TRBD2 (6 bases). Trimming shortened V by 3 bases and J by 5 bases, and 16 bases separated the two germline ends. Per germline, CDR1 MRHNA and CDR2 SNTAGT. The CDR3 covers 16 residues. CDR3 nucleotides: TGTGCCAGCAGTGAGGGCTCTAGCGAGGTGACCGGGGAGCTGTTTTTT. Protein product: CASSEGSSEVTGELFF.

The chain employs TRBV21-1 and TRBJ2-1; the DNA was not used to check the table's D call, TRBD2. TRBV21-1 is a recognized pseudogene. The CDR3 totals 15 residues. Here the CDR3 DNA reads TGTGCCAGCAGTGACCGCGTCGGGTCCTACAATGAGCAGTTCTTC. This encodes CASSDRVGSYNEQFF.

This clone was counted only a few times. The chain carries TRBV10-3 and TRBJ1-2; TRBD1 agrees at 9 bases. The CDR3 is 14 amino acids. Germline V CDR1 and CDR2: ENHRY, SYGVKD. V trimming: 7 bases; J trimming: 7 bases; junction bases outside the gene matches: 10. The CDR3 DNA is TGTGCCATCAATCACGCGGGACAGGGATCTGGCTACACCTTC. Translated: CAINHAGQGSGYTF.

This rearrangement joins TRBV7-9 to TRBJ1-2; 8 positions agree with TRBD1. CDR1 and CDR2 from the germline V gene are SEHNR and FQNEAQ (reference sequence). This CDR3 is built from 16 residues. The V and J ends lost 5 bases and 4 bases, in that order; junction bases with no gene match: 12. The CDR3 region is CASSPMGAGGSYGYTF. In nucleotides, the CDR3 is TGTGCCAGCAGCCCAATGGGGGCAGGGGGCAGCTATGGCTACACCTTC. The full variable domain, its missing parts supplied by reference TRBV7-9 and TRBJ1-2, is DTGVSQNPRHKITKRGQNVTFRCDPISEHNRLYWYRQTLGQGPEFLTYFQNEAQLEKSRLLSDRFSAERPKGSFSTLEIQRTEQGDSAMYLCASSPMGAGGSYGYTFGSGTRLTVV.

V usage is TRBV9 and J usage is TRBJ1-2, with 8 bases fitting TRBD1. There are 16 residues in the CDR3. V was clipped by 1 base and J by 5 bases; unmatched bases: 10. Germline values: CDR1 SGDLS, CDR2 YYNGEE. The CDR3 spells CASSVSLDREGYGYTF. CDR3 nucleotides: TGTGCCAGCAGCGTATCGTTGGACAGGGAGGGATATGGCTACACCTTC.

This clone appeared a single time. The V and J genes are TRBV18 and TRBJ1-1; D perhaps matches TRBD1 (6 bases). Trimming removed 2 bases at V and 3 bases at J, with 13 bases between. This CDR3 spans 15 amino acids. Germline loops: CDR1 KGHSH, CDR2 LQKENI. CDR3 sequence: CASSPNRVLDTEAFF. Written as DNA, the CDR3 is TGTGCCAGCTCACCAAACAGGGTGTTGGACACTGAAGCTTTCTTT.

The CDR3 bases are TGTGCCAGCAGGCCGGGACTAGCGAATAACGAGCAGTACTTC. This gives the protein CASRPGLANNEQYF. The chain employs TRBV2 and TRBJ2-7; 10 nucleotides align to TRBD2. The V gene's germline CDR1 is SNHLY and CDR2 FYNNEI. With V trimmed by 6 bases and J by 5 bases, 7 bases remained unmatched. This CDR3 is built from 14 residues.

On this clone itself: Other DNA sequences in this sample translate to the same CDR3. J is TRBJ1-6 and V is TRBV19; 10 bases map to TRBD1. The germline CDR1 and CDR2 sequences are LNHDA and SQIVND (reference sequence). CDR3 length equals 19 residues. Trimming took 7 bases from V and 0 from J; bases not matched to a gene: 12. CDR3 DNA: TGTGCCAGTAATAGGGGGGACAGGGGCTCCGGCTCCTATAATTCACCCCTCCACTTT. This codes for CASNRGDRGSGSYNSPLHF.

The V and J genes are TRBV7-9 and TRBJ2-7; 9 nucleotides line up with TRBD1. Germline values: CDR1 SEHNR, CDR2 FQNEAQ (reference sequence). The CDR3 has 14 residues. V was clipped by 11 bases and J by 4 bases; unmatched bases: 12. CDR3 residues: CAGEAGTGPYEQYF. The CDR3 bases are TGTGCCGGGGAAGCCGGGACAGGGCCTTACGAGCAGTACTTC.

The chain is built from TRBV18 and TRBJ2-7; a possible D gene is TRBD1 (5 bases). CDR1 and CDR2 from the germline V gene are KGHSH and LQKENI. CDR3 length: 13 amino acids. Between the trimmed V and J ends, which lost 3 bases and 6 bases, there was a span of 12 bases. The CDR3 reads CASSPSREAEQYF. In nucleotides, the CDR3 is TGTGCCAGCTCACCCAGCAGGGAAGCCGAGCAGTACTTC.

This chain connects TRBV2 to TRBJ1-5; D remains unclear. The length of the CDR3 is 14 residues. CDR1 and CDR2 (germline): SNHLY, FYNNEI. Trimming removed 2 bases at V and 7 bases at J, with 12 bases between. CDR3 nucleotides: TGTGCCAGCAGTGAAATCGGGGTTGGCCAGCCCCAGCATTTT. Protein sequence: CASSEIGVGQPQHF. Filled out from reference TRBV2 and TRBJ1-5, the complete variable domain reads EPEVTQTPSHQVTQMGQEVILRCVPISNHLYFYWYRQILGQKVEFLVSFYNNEISEKSEIFDDQFSVERPDGSNFTLKIRSTKLEDSAMYFCASSEIGVGQPQHFGDGTRLSIL.

This chain connects TRBV19 to TRBJ1-1, with a weak D call TRBD1 (6 bases). Trimming stripped 3 bases from V and 5 bases from J, with 16 bases between. CDR3 length: 15 residues. Germline loops: CDR1 LNHDA, CDR2 SQIVND (reference sequence). For the CDR3, the DNA is TGTGCCAGTAGTATTGGTCGGGGGGCCAGGACTGAAGCTTTCTTT. Residues: CASSIGRGARTEAFF.

The V gene is TRBV27, the J gene TRBJ1-1; 8 bases line up with TRBD1. Germline V lookup: CDR1 MNHEY, CDR2 SMNVEV (reference sequence). The CDR3 extends over 16 amino acids. The J segment lost 1 base and the V segment lost 5 bases, leaving 9 bases of the junction unmatched. CDR3 sequence: CASSARTGITNTEAFF. DNA of the CDR3: TGTGCCAGCAGTGCCCGGACAGGGATAACGAACACTGAAGCTTTCTTT.

The chain combines TRBV7-2 with TRBJ2-6, with D perhaps TRBD2 (6 bases). Germline CDR1 is SGHTA and CDR2 is FQGNSA. This CDR3 is 14 amino acids long. With 5 bases removed from V and 4 bases from J, the gap between germline ends came to 9 bases. The CDR3 here is CASSLGGGANVLTF. CDR3 coding DNA: TGTGCCAGCAGCCTCGGGGGAGGGGCCAACGTCCTGACTTTC.

The V call is TRBV9, the J call TRBJ2-2, with 10 bases aligning to TRBD2. Germline V gene data show CDR1 as SGDLS and CDR2 as YYNGEE. The CDR3 consists of 15 residues. The ends lost 7 bases at V and 6 bases at J; junction bases unmatched: 9. As DNA, the CDR3 is TGTGCCAGCCGGGGGGGACTAGCGCTACCCGGGGAGCTGTTTTTT. This encodes CASRGGLALPGELFF.

This chain connects TRBV13 to TRBJ1-1; possible D gene TRBD1, 5 bases. The CDR3 extends over 13 amino acids. The V gene lost 1 base and the J gene lost 5 bases, with 8 bases spanning the gap. Germline V gene lookup returns CDR1 PRHDT and CDR2 FYEKMQ (reference sequence). CDR3: CASSLAGITEAFF. The CDR3 DNA follows: TGTGCCAGCAGCTTAGCAGGGATTACTGAAGCTTTCTTT.

The V call is TRBV7-9, the J call TRBJ2-1; no firm D call. Trimming removed 2 bases from V and 9 bases from J, with 5 bases in between. CDR1 and CDR2 from the germline V gene are SEHNR and FQNEAQ (reference sequence). The length of the CDR3 is 11 residues. The CDR3 DNA reads as TGTGCCAGCAGCTTATCCCTTGAGCAGTTCTTC. It yields the protein CASSLSLEQFF.

This CDR3 is CASSLVPDRGRDEQYF. CDR3 DNA sequence: TGTGCCAGCAGCTTAGTCCCGGACAGGGGGCGGGACGAGCAGTACTTC. This rearrangement joins TRBV7-6 to TRBJ2-7; 11 bases match TRBD1. The length of the CDR3 is 16 residues. Germline V gene sequence: CDR1 SGHVS, CDR2 FNYEAQ. With 1 base clipped from V and 5 bases from J, the junction kept 7 bases outside the gene matches. Based on the CDR3 plus reference TRBV7-6 and TRBJ2-7, the full variable domain is GAGVSQSPRYKVTKRGQDVALRCDPISGHVSLYWYRQALGQGPEFLTYFNYEAQQDKSGLPNDRFSAERPEGSISTLTIQRTEQRDSAMYRCASSLVPDRGRDEQYFGPGTRLTVT.

This chain joins TRBV9 and TRBJ2-5; 13 bases fit TRBD2. CDR3 length: 16 amino acids. V was clipped by 3 bases and J by 1 base; unmatched bases: 3. The germline V gene has CDR1 SGDLS and CDR2 YYNGEE. The CDR3 DNA is TGTGCCAGCAGCGCCGGACTAGCGGGAGTCCAAGAGACCCAGTACTTC. Its translation is CASSAGLAGVQETQYF.

The chain couples TRBV6-5 to TRBJ1-3; TRBD1 might be the D (6 bases). The CDR3 has 16 residues. The V end lost 0 bases, the J end lost 3 bases, and 12 bases lay between the germline ends. Germline CDR1 MNHEY, CDR2 SVGAGI. CDR3: CASSYSLGASGNTIYF. The CDR3 region has the DNA TGTGCCAGCAGTTACTCGCTGGGGGCGAGTGGAAACACCATATATTTT.

V usage is TRBV6-1 and J usage is TRBJ2-7; D unresolved. This CDR3 contains 14 residues. CDR1 and CDR2 from the germline V gene are MNHNS and SASEGT. Deletions cut 0 bases from V and 4 bases from J, with 10 bases between. The CDR3 sequence: CASSEAAVGYEQYF. CDR3 nucleotide sequence: TGTGCCAGCAGTGAAGCAGCCGTCGGTTACGAGCAGTACTTC.

This sequence joins TRBV19 and TRBJ1-1; D not certain. This CDR3 contains 15 residues. Germline V gene data show CDR1 as LNHDA and CDR2 as SQIVND (reference sequence). Trimming took 7 bases from V and 0 from J, leaving 15 bases between them. CDR3 nucleotide sequence: TGTGCCAGTAACCCCCGGGTGCCTTTGAACACTGAAGCTTTCTTT. Its protein product is CASNPRVPLNTEAFF. Complete variable domain (other parts from reference TRBV19 and TRBJ1-1): DGGITQSPKYLFRKEGQNVTLSCEQNLNHDAMYWYRQDPGQGLRLIYYSQIVNDFQKGDIAEGYSVSREKKESFPLTVTSAQKNPTAFYLCASNPRVPLNTEAFFGQGTRLTVV.

By frequency in the sample, this clone is large. The rearrangement uses TRBV6-5 and TRBJ2-1; TRBD2 aligns across 9 bases. The V gene's germline CDR1 is MNHEY and CDR2 SVGAGI. CDR3 length equals 15 residues. Trimming cost V 6 bases and J 6 bases; bases outside gene matches: 9. In DNA, the CDR3 is TGTGCCAGCAGCCCGACCGGGACTAGCCGCAATGAGCAGTTCTTC. This translates into CASSPTGTSRNEQFF.

V usage is TRBV6-6 and J usage is TRBJ2-5; 12 nucleotides agree with TRBD2. CDR3 length equals 16 residues. The V gene's germline CDR1 is MNHNY and CDR2 SVGAGI (reference sequence). The junction had 1 base not matched to a gene; V was cut back by 0 bases and J by 2 bases. The CDR3 nucleotides are TGTGCCAGCAGTTACTCCGGACTAGCGGGGCAAGAGACCCAGTACTTC. Its protein product is CASSYSGLAGQETQYF.

The rearrangement uses TRBV7-9 and TRBJ2-2, with 13 bases aligning to TRBD2. V lost 5 bases to trimming and J lost 6 bases; unmatched junction nucleotides: 9. The CDR3 sequence is 17 residues long. Germline V gene data show CDR1 as SEHNR and CDR2 as FQNEAQ (reference sequence). The CDR3 here is CASSVTSGGQGAGELFF. For the CDR3, the DNA is TGTGCCAGCAGCGTGACTAGCGGGGGGCAAGGCGCCGGGGAGCTGTTTTTT. Full variable domain (outside the CDR3, taken from reference TRBV7-9 and TRBJ2-2): DTGVSQNPRHKITKRGQNVTFRCDPISEHNRLYWYRQTLGQGPEFLTYFQNEAQLEKSRLLSDRFSAERPKGSFSTLEIQRTEQGDSAMYLCASSVTSGGQGAGELFFGEGSRLTVL.